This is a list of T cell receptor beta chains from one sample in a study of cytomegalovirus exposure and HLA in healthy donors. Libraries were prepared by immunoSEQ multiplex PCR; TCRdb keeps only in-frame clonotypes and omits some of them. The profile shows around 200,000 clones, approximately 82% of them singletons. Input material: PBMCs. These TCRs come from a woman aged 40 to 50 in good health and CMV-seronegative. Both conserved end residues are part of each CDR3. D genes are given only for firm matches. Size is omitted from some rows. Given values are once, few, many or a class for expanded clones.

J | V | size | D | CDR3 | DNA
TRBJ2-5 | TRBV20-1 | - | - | CSAGGEETQYF | TGCAGTGCTGGAGGGGAGGAGACCCAGTACTTC
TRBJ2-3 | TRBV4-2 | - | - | CASSPQIAPPSTDTQYF | TGTGCCAGCAGCCCACAAATAGCTCCACCTAGCACAGATACGCAGTATTTT
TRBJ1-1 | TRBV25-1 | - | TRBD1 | CASNRQGEAFF | TGTGCCAGCAACCGACAGGGTGAAGCTTTCTTT
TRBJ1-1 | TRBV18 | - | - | CASSPEGTEAFF | TGTGCCAGCTCACCAGAGGGCACTGAAGCTTTCTTT
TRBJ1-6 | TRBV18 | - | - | CASSLDRNSPLHF | TGTGCCAGCTCACTTGACAGAAATTCACCCCTCCACTTT
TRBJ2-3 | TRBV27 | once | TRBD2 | CASTSGTSGGNTQYF | TGTGCCAGCACTTCCGGGACTAGCGGGGGGAATACGCAGTATTTT
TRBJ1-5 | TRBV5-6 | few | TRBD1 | CASSLLAGQTSNQPQHF | TGTGCCAGCAGCTTGCTGGCGGGACAGACTAGCAATCAGCCCCAGCATTTT
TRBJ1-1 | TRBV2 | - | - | CASSVRPSTEAFF | TGTGCCAGCTCGGTCAGACCTAGCACTGAAGCTTTCTTT
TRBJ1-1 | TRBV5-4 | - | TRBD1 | CASSQPGQRSTEAFF | TGTGCCAGCAGCCAACCGGGACAGAGGTCCACTGAAGCTTTCTTT
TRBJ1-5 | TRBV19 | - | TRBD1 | CASSVGQGASHQPQHF | TGTGCCAGTAGTGTAGGACAGGGGGCATCGCATCAGCCCCAGCATTTT
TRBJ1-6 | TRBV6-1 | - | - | CASRPGLNSPLHF | TGTGCCAGCAGGCCGGGACTTAATTCACCCCTCCACTTT
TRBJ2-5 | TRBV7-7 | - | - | CAVGRGTAGSQYF | TGTGCTGTAGGAAGGGGGACGGCCGGGTCCCAGTACTTC
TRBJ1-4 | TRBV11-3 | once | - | CASSLEGATNEKLFF | TGTGCCAGCAGCTTAGAGGGAGCAACTAATGAAAAACTGTTTTTT
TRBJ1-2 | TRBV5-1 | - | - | CASSSGLLSYGYTF | TGCGCCAGCAGCTCTGGCCTACTATCATATGGCTACACCTTC
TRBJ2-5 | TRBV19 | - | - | CASSMLYRETQYF | TGTGCCAGTAGTATGCTCTATCGAGAGACCCAGTACTTC
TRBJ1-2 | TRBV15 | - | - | CATSRDGGTYGYTF | TGTGCCACCAGCAGAGATGGTGGCACCTATGGCTACACCTTC
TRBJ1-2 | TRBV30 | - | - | CAWSSGNYGYTF | TGTGCCTGGAGTTCAGGGAACTATGGCTACACCTTC
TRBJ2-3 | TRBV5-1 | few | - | CASSLDRARTDTQYF | TGCGCCAGCAGCTTGGACAGGGCTCGCACAGATACGCAGTATTTT
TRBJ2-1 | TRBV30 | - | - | CAWSVMGVGSNEQFF | TGTGCCTGGAGTGTAATGGGAGTCGGGAGCAATGAGCAGTTCTTC
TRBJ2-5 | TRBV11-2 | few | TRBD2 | CASSFGGVRQETQYF | TGTGCCAGCAGCTTTGGGGGGGTCCGACAAGAGACCCAGTACTTC
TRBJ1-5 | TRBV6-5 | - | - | CASSYSQGRAQPQHF | TGTGCCAGCAGTTACTCCCAGGGGAGGGCCCAGCCCCAGCATTTT
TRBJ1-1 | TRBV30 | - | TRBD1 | CAGDRGEAFF | TGTGCCGGGGACAGGGGTGAAGCTTTCTTT
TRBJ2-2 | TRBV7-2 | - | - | CASSRGSERNTGELFF | TGTGCCAGCAGCAGGGGGTCCGAGAGGAACACCGGGGAGCTGTTTTTT
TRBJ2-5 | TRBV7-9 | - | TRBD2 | CASSLGSSGGGRETQYF | TGTGCCAGCAGCTTAGGATCCAGCGGGGGAGGGAGAGAGACCCAGTACTTC
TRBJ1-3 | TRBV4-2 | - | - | CASSQDLIGASGNTIYF | TGTGCCAGCAGCCAAGATCTTATAGGGGCCTCTGGAAACACCATATATTTT
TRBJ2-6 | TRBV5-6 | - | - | CASSLMFLSGANVLTF | TGTGCCAGCAGCTTGATGTTCCTCTCTGGGGCCAACGTCCTGACTTTC
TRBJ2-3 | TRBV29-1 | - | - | CSTTATDTQYF | TGCAGCACTACTGCCACAGATACGCAGTATTTT
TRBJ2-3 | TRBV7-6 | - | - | CASSFSQITDTQYF | TGTGCCAGCAGCTTCTCCCAGATCACAGATACGCAGTATTTT
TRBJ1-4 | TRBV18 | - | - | CASSPQAATNEKLFF | TGTGCCAGCTCACCCCAAGCGGCAACTAATGAAAAACTGTTTTTT
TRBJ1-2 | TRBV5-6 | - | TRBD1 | CASSLRDRTNYGYTF | TGTGCCAGCAGCCTGAGGGACAGGACGAACTATGGCTACACCTTC
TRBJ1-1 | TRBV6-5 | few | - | CASSYSSKGEGTEAFF | TGTGCCAGCAGTTACTCGTCAAAGGGGGAAGGCACTGAAGCTTTCTTT
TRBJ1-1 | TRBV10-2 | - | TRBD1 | CASSVTGGGTEAFF | TGCGCCAGCAGTGTTACAGGGGGCGGCACTGAAGCTTTCTTT
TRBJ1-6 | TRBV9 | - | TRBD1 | CASSVGTGGSSYNSPLHF | TGTGCCAGCAGCGTAGGGACAGGGGGGAGCTCCTATAATTCACCCCTCCACTTT
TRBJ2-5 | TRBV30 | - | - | CAWSVEETQYF | TGTGCCTGGAGTGTTGAGGAGACCCAGTACTTC
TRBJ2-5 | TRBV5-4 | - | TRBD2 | CASSVGLVEETQYF | TGTGCCAGCAGCGTGGGACTAGTCGAAGAGACCCAGTACTTC
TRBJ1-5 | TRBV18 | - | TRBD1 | CASSPSRTGGKYQPQHF | TGTGCCAGCTCACCCTCTCGGACAGGGGGGAAGTATCAGCCCCAGCATTTT
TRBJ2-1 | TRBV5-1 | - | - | CASSVADSTYNEQFF | TGCGCCAGCAGCGTCGCGGACAGTACCTACAATGAGCAGTTCTTC
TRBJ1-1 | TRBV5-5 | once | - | CASSPYLTPPDTEAFF | TGTGCCAGCAGCCCATACCTTACCCCCCCGGACACTGAAGCTTTCTTT
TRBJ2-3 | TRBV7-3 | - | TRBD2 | CASSFSGPTDTQYF | TGTGCCAGCAGCTTTAGCGGGCCCACAGATACGCAGTATTTT
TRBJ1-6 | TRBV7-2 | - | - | CASSLSQVQSRDNSPLHF | TGTGCCAGCAGCTTAAGTCAAGTCCAGTCCAGGGATAATTCACCCCTCCACTTT
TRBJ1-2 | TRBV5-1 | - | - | CASSFTGYYGYTF | TGCGCCAGCAGCTTTACAGGGTACTATGGCTACACCTTC
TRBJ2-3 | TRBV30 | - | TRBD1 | CAWSTGTGTTDTQYF | TGTGCCTGGAGTACCGGGACAGGGACGACAGATACGCAGTATTTT
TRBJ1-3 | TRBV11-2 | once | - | CASSLLQDSGNTIYF | TGTGCCAGCAGCTTACTCCAGGACTCTGGAAACACCATATATTTT